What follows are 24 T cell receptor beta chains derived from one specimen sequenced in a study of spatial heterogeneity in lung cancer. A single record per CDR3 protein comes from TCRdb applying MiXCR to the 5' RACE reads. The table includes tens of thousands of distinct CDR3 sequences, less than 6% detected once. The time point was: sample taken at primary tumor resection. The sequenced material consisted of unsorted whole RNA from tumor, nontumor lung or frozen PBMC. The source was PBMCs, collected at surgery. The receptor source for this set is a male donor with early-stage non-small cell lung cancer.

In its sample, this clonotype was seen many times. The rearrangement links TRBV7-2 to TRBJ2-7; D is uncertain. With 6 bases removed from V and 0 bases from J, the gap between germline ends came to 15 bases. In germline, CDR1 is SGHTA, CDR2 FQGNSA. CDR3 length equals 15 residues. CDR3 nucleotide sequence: TGTGCCAGCAGGGTTGGGTCAGCGAGCTCCTACGAGCAGTACTTC. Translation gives CASRVGSASSYEQYF.

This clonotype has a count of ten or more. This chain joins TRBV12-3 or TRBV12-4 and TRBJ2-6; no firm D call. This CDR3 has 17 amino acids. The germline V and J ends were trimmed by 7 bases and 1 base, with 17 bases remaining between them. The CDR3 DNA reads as TGTGCCAGCACCTTCATATCCTCAACATCTGGGGCCAACGTCCTGACTTTC. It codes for CASTFISSTSGANVLTF.

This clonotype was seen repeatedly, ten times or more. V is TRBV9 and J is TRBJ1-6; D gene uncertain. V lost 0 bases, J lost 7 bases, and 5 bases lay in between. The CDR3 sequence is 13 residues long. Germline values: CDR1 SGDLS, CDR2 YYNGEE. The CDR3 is CASSVATNSPLHF. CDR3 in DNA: TGTGCCAGCAGCGTAGCGACCAATTCACCCCTCCACTTT.

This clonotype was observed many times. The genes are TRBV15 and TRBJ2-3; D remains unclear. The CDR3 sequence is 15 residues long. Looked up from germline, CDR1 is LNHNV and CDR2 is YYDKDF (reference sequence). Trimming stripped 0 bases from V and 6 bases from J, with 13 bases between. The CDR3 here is CATSRDLRPIDTQYF. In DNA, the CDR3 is TGTGCCACCAGCAGAGATCTGAGACCGATTGATACGCAGTATTTT.

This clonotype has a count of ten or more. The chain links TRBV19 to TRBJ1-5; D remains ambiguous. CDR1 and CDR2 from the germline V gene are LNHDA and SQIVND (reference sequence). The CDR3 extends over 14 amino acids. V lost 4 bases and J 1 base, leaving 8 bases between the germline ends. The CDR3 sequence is CASSTVRSNQPQHF. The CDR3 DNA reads TGTGCCAGTAGTACCGTACGGAGCAATCAGCCCCAGCATTTT.

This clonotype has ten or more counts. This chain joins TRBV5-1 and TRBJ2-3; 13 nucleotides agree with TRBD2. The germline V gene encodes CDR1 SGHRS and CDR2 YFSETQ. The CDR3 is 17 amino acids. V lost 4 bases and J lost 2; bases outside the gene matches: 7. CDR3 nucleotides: TGCGCCAGCAGCCCCCGGACTAGCGGGGGCCTCACAGATACGCAGTATTTT. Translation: CASSPRTSGGLTDTQYF.

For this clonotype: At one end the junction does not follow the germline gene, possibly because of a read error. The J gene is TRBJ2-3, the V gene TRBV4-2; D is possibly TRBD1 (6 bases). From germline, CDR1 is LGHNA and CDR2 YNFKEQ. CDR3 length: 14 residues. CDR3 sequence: CASRQGGNTDTQYF. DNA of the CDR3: TGTGCCAGCAGGCAAGGGGGAAACACAGATACGCAGTATTTT.

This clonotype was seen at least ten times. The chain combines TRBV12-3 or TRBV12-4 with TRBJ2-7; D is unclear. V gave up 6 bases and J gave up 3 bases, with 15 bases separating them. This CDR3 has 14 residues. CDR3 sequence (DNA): TGTGCCAGCAGGGCTTCCGCCCGAGACTACGAGCAGTACTTC. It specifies CASRASARDYEQYF.

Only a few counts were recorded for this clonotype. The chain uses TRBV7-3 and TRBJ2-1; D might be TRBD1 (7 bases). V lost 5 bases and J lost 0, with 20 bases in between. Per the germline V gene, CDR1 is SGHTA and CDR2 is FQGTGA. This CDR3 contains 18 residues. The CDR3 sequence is CASSPHRGGEGSYNEQFF. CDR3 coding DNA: TGTGCCAGCAGCCCCCACAGGGGAGGAGAGGGCTCCTACAATGAGCAGTTCTTC.

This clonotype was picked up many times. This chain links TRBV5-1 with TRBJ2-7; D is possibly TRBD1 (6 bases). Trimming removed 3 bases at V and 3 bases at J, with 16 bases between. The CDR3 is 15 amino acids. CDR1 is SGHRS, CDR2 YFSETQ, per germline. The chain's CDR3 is CASSSGQTARYEQYF. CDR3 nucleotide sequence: TGCGCCAGCAGCTCGGGACAAACCGCCCGCTACGAGCAGTACTTC.

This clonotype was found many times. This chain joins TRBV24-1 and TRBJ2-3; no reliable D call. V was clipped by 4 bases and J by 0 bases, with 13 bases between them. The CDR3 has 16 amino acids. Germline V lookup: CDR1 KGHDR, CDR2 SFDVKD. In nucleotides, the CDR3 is TGTGCCACCAGTGACCCTCAATTAACTAGCACAGATACGCAGTATTTT. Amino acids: CATSDPQLTSTDTQYF.

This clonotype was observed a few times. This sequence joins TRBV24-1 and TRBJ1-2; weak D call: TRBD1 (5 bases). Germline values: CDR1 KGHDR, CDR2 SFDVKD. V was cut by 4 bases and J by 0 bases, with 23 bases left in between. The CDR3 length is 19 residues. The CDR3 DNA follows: TGTGCCACCAGTGACACCCGACGACAGACAGAATTAGCTAACTATGGCTACACCTTC. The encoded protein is CATSDTRRQTELANYGYTF.

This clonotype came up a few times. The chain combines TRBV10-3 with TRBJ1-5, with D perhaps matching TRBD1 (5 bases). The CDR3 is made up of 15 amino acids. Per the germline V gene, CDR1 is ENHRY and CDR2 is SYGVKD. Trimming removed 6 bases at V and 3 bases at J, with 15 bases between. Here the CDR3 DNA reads TGTGCCATCAGCGGGGTCCGGGGGAACAATCAGCCCCAGCATTTT. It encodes CAISGVRGNNQPQHF.

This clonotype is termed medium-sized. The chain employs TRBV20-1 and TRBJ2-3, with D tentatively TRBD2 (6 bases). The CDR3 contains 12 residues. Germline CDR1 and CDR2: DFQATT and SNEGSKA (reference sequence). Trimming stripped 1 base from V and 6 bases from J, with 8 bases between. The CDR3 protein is CSARGEADTQYF. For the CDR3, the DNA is TGCAGTGCTAGAGGGGAGGCGGATACGCAGTATTTT.

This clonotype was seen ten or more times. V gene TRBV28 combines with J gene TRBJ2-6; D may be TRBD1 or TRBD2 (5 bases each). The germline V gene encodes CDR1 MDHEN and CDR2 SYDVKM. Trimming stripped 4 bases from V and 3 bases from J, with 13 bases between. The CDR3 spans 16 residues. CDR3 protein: CASSSSGALGANVLTF. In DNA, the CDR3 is TGTGCCAGCAGTTCCTCCGGGGCGCTTGGGGCCAACGTCCTGACTTTC. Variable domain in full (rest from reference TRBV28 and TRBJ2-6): DVKVTQSSRYLVKRTGEKVFLECVQDMDHENMFWYRQDPGLGLRLIYFSYDVKMKEKGDIPEGYSVSREKKERFSLILESASTNQTSMYLCASSSSGALGANVLTFGAGSRLTVL.

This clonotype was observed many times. DNA for the CDR3: TGTGCCAGCAGCCCGGGACAGGGCTCCTACAATGAGCAGTTCTTC. Translation gives CASSPGQGSYNEQFF. This chain links TRBV7-7 with TRBJ2-1; 9 positions match TRBD1. CDR1 and CDR2 from the germline V gene are SSHAT and FNYEAQ (reference sequence). V dropped 5 bases and J dropped 0; count of bases not matched to a gene: 2. The CDR3 covers 15 residues.

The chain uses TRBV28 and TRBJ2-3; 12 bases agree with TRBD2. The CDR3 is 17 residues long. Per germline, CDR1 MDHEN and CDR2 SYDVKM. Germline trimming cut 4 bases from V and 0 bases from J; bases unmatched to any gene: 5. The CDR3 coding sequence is TGTGCCAGCAGTTCCCCCGGACTAGCGGGAAGCACAGATACGCAGTATTTT. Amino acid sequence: CASSSPGLAGSTDTQYF.

Here the CDR3 reads CASSSSPWGELFF. Written as DNA, the CDR3 is TGTGCCAGCAGCTCCAGTCCCTGGGGGGAGCTGTTTTTT. The genes are TRBV7-3 and TRBJ2-2; D is unclear. Trimming removed 4 bases at V and 8 bases at J, with 11 bases between. The CDR3 has 13 amino acids. Germline V lookup: CDR1 SGHTA, CDR2 FQGTGA.

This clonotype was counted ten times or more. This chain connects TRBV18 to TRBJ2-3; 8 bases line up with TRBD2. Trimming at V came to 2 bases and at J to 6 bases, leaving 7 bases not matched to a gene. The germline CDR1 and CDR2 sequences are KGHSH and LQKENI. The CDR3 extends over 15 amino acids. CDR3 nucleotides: TGTGCCAGCTCACCAAGGAGGCGGGAGGCGGATACGCAGTATTTT. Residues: CASSPRRREADTQYF.

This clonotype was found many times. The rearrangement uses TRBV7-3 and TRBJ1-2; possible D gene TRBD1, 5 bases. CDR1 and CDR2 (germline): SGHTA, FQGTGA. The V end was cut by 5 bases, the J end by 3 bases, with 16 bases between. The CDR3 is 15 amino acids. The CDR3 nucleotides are TGTGCCAGCAGCGAAACCCTTAGGGGTGACTATGGCTACACCTTC. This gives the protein CASSETLRGDYGYTF.

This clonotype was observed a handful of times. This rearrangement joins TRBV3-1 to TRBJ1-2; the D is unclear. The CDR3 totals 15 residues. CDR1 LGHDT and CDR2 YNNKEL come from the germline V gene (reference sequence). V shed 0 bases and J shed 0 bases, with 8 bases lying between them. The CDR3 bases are TGTGCCAGCAGCCAAGACACCGCAGCTAACTATGGCTACACCTTC. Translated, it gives CASSQDTAANYGYTF.

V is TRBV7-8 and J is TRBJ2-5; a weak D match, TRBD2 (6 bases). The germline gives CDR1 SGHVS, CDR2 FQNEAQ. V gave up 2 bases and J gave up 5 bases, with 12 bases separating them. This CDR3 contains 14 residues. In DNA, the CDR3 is TGTGCCAGCAGCTTACCCCCCGGAGGGGAGACCCAGTACTTC. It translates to CASSLPPGGETQYF.

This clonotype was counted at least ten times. The CDR3 region has the DNA TGCAGCGTTGGACAGGGGAACGGGGAGCTGTTTTTT. It specifies CSVGQGNGELFF. The chain links TRBV29-1 to TRBJ2-2; 8 positions agree with TRBD1. The CDR3 runs to 12 residues. Germline V gene sequence: CDR1 SQVTM, CDR2 ANQGSEA. V lost 4 bases to trimming and J lost 7 bases; unmatched junction nucleotides: 2.

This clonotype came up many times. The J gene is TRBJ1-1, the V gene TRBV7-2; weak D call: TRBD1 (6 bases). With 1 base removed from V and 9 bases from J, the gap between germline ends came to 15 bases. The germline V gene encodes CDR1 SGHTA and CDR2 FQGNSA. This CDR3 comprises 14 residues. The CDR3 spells CASSLDPGAEKAFF. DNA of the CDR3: TGTGCCAGCAGCTTAGACCCAGGGGCAGAGAAAGCTTTCTTT.